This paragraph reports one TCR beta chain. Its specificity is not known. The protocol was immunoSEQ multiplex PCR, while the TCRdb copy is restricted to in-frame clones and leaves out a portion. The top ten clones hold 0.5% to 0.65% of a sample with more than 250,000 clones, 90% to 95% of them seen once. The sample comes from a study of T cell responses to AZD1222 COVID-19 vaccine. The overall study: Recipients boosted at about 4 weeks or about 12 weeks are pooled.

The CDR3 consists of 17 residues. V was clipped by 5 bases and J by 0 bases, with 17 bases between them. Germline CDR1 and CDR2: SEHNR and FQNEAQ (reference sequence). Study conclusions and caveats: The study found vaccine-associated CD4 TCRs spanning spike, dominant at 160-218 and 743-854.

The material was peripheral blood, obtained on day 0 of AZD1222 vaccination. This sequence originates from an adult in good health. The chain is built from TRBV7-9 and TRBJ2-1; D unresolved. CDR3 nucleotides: TGTGCCAGCAGCCGCATCCCCTCAATCAGCTCCTACAATGAGCAGTTCTTC. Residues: CASSRIPSISSYNEQFF. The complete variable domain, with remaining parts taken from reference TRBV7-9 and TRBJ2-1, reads DTGVSQNPRHKITKRGQNVTFRCDPISEHNRLYWYRQTLGQGPEFLTYFQNEAQLEKSRLLSDRFSAERPKGSFSTLEIQRTEQGDSAMYLCASSRIPSISSYNEQFFGPGTRLTVL.